The subject of this entry is one TCR beta chain. The antigen is not known. This entry is derived from a study of early T cells in non-severe SARS-CoV-2 infection. Study information: Sequencing was performed on bulk RNA from unsorted whole blood, leaving chains unpaired.

The CDR3 is 18 residues long. The germline CDR1 and CDR2 sequences are MNHEY and SMNVEV (reference sequence). The V gene end was trimmed by 5 bases and the J gene end by 3 bases; junction bases not matched to a gene: 17. Individual cDNA molecules were tagged with unique molecular identifiers. TCRdb analysed the 5' RACE reads with MiXCR anew, one entry per CDR3 protein. This sample carries approximately 99,000 distinct CDR3 sequences, roughly 12% of them seen once, and the ten largest clones take 3.1%. Study results and limitations: There was a bias toward anti-spike CD8 responses in VDJdb matching, which missed private and CD4 specificities.

Sequenced sample: whole blood. This receptor was obtained from an adult who was a healthcare worker with PCR-confirmed SARS-CoV-2 infection or an uninfected control (not recorded which). The chain couples TRBV27 to TRBJ2-3, with TRBD2 matching 7 bases. The CDR3 spells CASSPTIMTGGGTDTQYF. CDR3 sequence (DNA): TGTGCCAGCAGTCCGACGATAATGACGGGAGGTGGGACAGATACGCAGTATTTT.